The following is a T cell receptor beta chain sequence with its context. No antigen is known for it. No much larger clonotype is one base removed from it; base qualities were not supplied. The data derive from a study of control samples from healthy donors and cancer patients (dated by TCRdb to about 2020). The method was the immunoSEQ multiplex PCR assay. TCRdb obtained this table from immuneACCESS and retained in-frame rearrangements with V and J assigned. These tables miss some clones; where compared with another copy, unresolved V genes account for less than half of the shortfall, and the remainder is unexplained. Counted in this sample were some 110,000 clones; roughly nine tenths of them appeared once. Together, the top ten hold around 1.2% of the sample. V lost 5 bases and J lost 6 bases, and the count of bases not matched to a germline gene is 6. The CDR3 contains 14 residues, cysteine and phenylalanine counted. The sequence is cut down to CDR3 DNA, 42 bases in frame from base 1. In the germline V gene, CDR1 corresponds to KGHSH and CDR2 to LQKENI.

This TCR was sampled from a woman aged 50 to 60 with colorectal cancer. The chain links TRBV18 with TRBJ1-1, with 10 middle bases fitting TRBD1. Material for sequencing was PBMCs. The CDR3 region: CASSRDRGDPEAFF. In nucleotide form, the sequence is TGTGCCAGCTCAAGGGACAGGGGCGACCCTGAAGCTTTCTTT.